The rows below give T cell receptor beta chains drawn from one sample of a study of early T cells in non-severe SARS-CoV-2 infection. Using its own MiXCR run on the 5' RACE reads, TCRdb lists one record per CDR3 protein. The sample lists about 69,000 distinct CDR3 sequences; roughly an eighth were seen once. The sample consisted of whole blood. The receptors shown here come from an adult who was a healthcare worker with PCR-confirmed SARS-CoV-2 infection or an uninfected control (not recorded which). Both conserved end residues are part of each CDR3. The order of the fields is V gene, J gene, CDR3 protein.

v_gene: TRBV27
j_gene: TRBJ2-3
CDR3aa: CASATRDHSKDTQYF

v_gene: TRBV5-1
j_gene: TRBJ1-1
CDR3aa: CASSWGQGEVAEAFF

v_gene: TRBV10-3
j_gene: TRBJ1-1
CDR3aa: CAISRDRGFGEAFF

v_gene: TRBV29-1
j_gene: TRBJ2-3
CDR3aa: CSVAGWGSTDTQYF

v_gene: TRBV7-9
j_gene: TRBJ2-1
CDR3aa: CASSPWSVGVNEQFF

v_gene: TRBV11-2
j_gene: TRBJ1-2
CDR3aa: CASSQGQGGYGYTF

v_gene: TRBV20-1
j_gene: TRBJ2-7
CDR3aa: CSARVAGPYEQYF

v_gene: TRBV7-2
j_gene: TRBJ1-1
CDR3aa: CASSLDVAEAFF

v_gene: TRBV28
j_gene: TRBJ1-4
CDR3aa: CASSRTGGGTNEKLFF

v_gene: TRBV5-6
j_gene: TRBJ2-2
CDR3aa: CASSLVTNTGELFF

v_gene: TRBV28
j_gene: TRBJ2-7
CDR3aa: CASSRTGSSYGYEQYF

v_gene: TRBV3-1
j_gene: TRBJ1-3
CDR3aa: CASSQIRNTIYF

v_gene: TRBV20-1
j_gene: TRBJ2-3
CDR3aa: CSAHTGVHTDTQYF

v_gene: TRBV7-2
j_gene: TRBJ2-3
CDR3aa: CASSLLSGGVTHTQYF

v_gene: TRBV5-1
j_gene: TRBJ1-6
CDR3aa: CASSLLPSADNSPLHF

v_gene: TRBV20-1
j_gene: TRBJ2-1
CDR3aa: CSASHPVNNEQFF

v_gene: TRBV18
j_gene: TRBJ2-7
CDR3aa: CASSPPGQGNEQYF

v_gene: TRBV28
j_gene: TRBJ1-1
CDR3aa: CASSSLYRGWGSTEAFF

v_gene: TRBV5-6
j_gene: TRBJ1-2
CDR3aa: CASSLPWTGTGYTF

v_gene: TRBV2
j_gene: TRBJ1-2
CDR3aa: CASIKDRANYGYTF

v_gene: TRBV7-9
j_gene: TRBJ2-1
CDR3aa: CASRRQGANEQFF

v_gene: TRBV28
j_gene: TRBJ1-2
CDR3aa: CASSSPPKGDYGYTF

v_gene: TRBV20-1
j_gene: TRBJ1-6
CDR3aa: CSVRRGQSNSPLHF

v_gene: TRBV7-2
j_gene: TRBJ1-1
CDR3aa: CASSLVWAMNTEAFF

v_gene: TRBV7-9
j_gene: TRBJ2-1
CDR3aa: CASSFLQAGDTEQFF

v_gene: TRBV11-1
j_gene: TRBJ1-2
CDR3aa: CASSQSPELGYTF

v_gene: TRBV4-1
j_gene: TRBJ2-3
CDR3aa: CACSGLGLVTDTQYF

v_gene: TRBV28
j_gene: TRBJ1-2
CDR3aa: CASTGFVYGYTF

v_gene: TRBV9
j_gene: TRBJ2-2
CDR3aa: CASRPGQTGELFF

v_gene: TRBV15
j_gene: TRBJ2-7
CDR3aa: CATSRDRGSSYEQYF

v_gene: TRBV28
j_gene: TRBJ2-1
CDR3aa: CASRGYNEQFF

v_gene: TRBV2
j_gene: TRBJ1-5
CDR3aa: CASSVTGDQPQHF

v_gene: TRBV3-1
j_gene: TRBJ2-7
CDR3aa: CASSQGHGTYEQYF

v_gene: TRBV29-1
j_gene: TRBJ2-3
CDR3aa: CSMISGGTDTQYF

v_gene: TRBV10-3
j_gene: TRBJ1-1
CDR3aa: CAYRCRRIYEAFF

v_gene: TRBV6-4
j_gene: TRBJ2-3
CDR3aa: CASSDMGGGSDTQYF

v_gene: TRBV29-1
j_gene: TRBJ1-1
CDR3aa: CSGAFGRTEAFF

v_gene: TRBV19
j_gene: TRBJ2-7
CDR3aa: CASSRGNSYEQYF

v_gene: TRBV6-2/TRBV6-3
j_gene: TRBJ1-5
CDR3aa: CASSFGNQPQHF

v_gene: TRBV5-1
j_gene: TRBJ2-3
CDR3aa: CASSGETSDSPDTQYF

v_gene: TRBV11-2
j_gene: TRBJ2-7
CDR3aa: CASSLGDIPPSYEQYF

v_gene: TRBV28
j_gene: TRBJ1-6
CDR3aa: CASSWTVGNSPLHF

v_gene: TRBV7-2
j_gene: TRBJ2-2
CDR3aa: CTSSSYRGASGELFF

v_gene: TRBV5-1
j_gene: TRBJ2-5
CDR3aa: CASTTSGVSETQYF

v_gene: TRBV10-1
j_gene: TRBJ2-3
CDR3aa: CASGPGGSGTSGTDTQYF

v_gene: TRBV6-4
j_gene: TRBJ2-3
CDR3aa: CASSEGRLSTDTQYF

v_gene: TRBV6-1
j_gene: TRBJ2-6
CDR3aa: CASRTDPGGVAGPSWGANVLTF